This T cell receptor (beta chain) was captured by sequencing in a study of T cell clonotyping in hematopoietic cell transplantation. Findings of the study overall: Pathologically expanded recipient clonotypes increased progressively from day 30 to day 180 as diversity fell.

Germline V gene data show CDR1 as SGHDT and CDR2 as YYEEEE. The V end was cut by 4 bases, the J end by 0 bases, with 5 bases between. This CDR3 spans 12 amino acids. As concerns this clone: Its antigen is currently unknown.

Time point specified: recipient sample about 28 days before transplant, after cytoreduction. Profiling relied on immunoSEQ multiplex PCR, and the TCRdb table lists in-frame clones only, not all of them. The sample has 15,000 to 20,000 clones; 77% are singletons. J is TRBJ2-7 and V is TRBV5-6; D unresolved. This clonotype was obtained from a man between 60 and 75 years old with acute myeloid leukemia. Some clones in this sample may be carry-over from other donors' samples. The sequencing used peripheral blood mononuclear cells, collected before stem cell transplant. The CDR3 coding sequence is TGTGCCAGCAGCGGCTTCTCCTACGAGCAGTACTTC. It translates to CASSGFSYEQYF.